This TCR beta chain was identified during a study of cytomegalovirus exposure and HLA in healthy donors. With 60 Vbeta and 13 Jbeta primers, the PCR was carried out. Sequencing used immunoSEQ multiplex PCR; TCRdb keeps in-frame clones, though not all of them. Here the sample spans 95,000 to 110,000 clones, 75% to 80% being singletons. The sequence came from a man in his sixties in good health and CMV-seropositive. The source material was PBMCs.

CDR3 DNA sequence: TGTGCCAGCAGTGTCCGGACAGGGGACACTGAAGCTTTCTTT. As protein: CASSVRTGDTEAFF. V is TRBV6-4 and J is TRBJ1-1; the match to TRBD1 covers 9 bases. V was clipped by 4 bases and J by 3 bases; unmatched bases: 3. Germline CDR1 reads MRHNA; CDR2 reads SNTAGT. The CDR3 spans 14 residues.